This T cell receptor beta chain stems from a study of regulatory and conventional T cells in RAG deficiency. Sequencing used immunoSEQ multiplex PCR; TCRdb keeps in-frame clones, though not all of them. The sample carries roughly 20,000 clones, around 90% recorded once. The sorted regulatory T cells were CD4+, CD25-high and CD127-low, with genomic DNA sequenced. This clone is a singleton in its sample. These sequences were also reported in another study, on regulatory T cells. As that study records: Amplification used 52 TRBV primers and 13 TRBJ primers.

The TCR comes from a human donor in good health. Specimen: Tregs sorted from blood.

CDR3 region: CASSSWNSNQPQHF. CDR3 coding DNA: TGTGCCAGCAGTTCTTGGAATAGCAATCAGCCCCAGCATTTT. V is TRBV27 and J is TRBJ1-5, with D unclear. The CDR3 consists of 14 residues. V lost 4 bases, J lost 0 bases, and 7 bases lay in between. From germline, CDR1 is MNHEY and CDR2 SMNVEV (reference sequence).